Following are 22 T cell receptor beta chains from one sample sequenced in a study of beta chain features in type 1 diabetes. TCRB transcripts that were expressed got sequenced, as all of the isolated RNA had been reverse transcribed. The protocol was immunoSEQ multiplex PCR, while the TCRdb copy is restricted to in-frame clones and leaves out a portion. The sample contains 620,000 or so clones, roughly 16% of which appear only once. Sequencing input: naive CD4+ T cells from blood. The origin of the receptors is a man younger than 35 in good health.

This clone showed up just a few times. The CDR3 sequence is CASSPAGGYEQYF. The CDR3 DNA is TGCGCCAGCAGCCCGGCGGGGGGGTACGAGCAGTACTTC. The chain links TRBV5-1 to TRBJ2-7; 9 bases are shared with TRBD2. With V trimmed by 4 bases and J by 4 bases, 3 bases remained unmatched. CDR3 length: 13 amino acids. Germline V CDR1 and CDR2: SGHRS, YFSETQ.

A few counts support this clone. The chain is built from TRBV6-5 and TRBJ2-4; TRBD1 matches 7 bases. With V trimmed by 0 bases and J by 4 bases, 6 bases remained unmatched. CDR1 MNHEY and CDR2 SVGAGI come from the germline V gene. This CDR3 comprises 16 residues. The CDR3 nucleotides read TGTGCCAGCAGTTACTCGTGGGGGACAGAAAAAAACATTCAGTACTTC. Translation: CASSYSWGTEKNIQYF.

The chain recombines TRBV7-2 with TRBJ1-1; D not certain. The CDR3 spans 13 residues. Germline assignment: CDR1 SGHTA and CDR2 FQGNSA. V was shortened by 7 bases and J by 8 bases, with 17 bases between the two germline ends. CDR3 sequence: CASTPLGGLEAFF. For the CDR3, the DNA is TGTGCCAGCACCCCCCTTGGAGGTCTGGAAGCTTTCTTT.

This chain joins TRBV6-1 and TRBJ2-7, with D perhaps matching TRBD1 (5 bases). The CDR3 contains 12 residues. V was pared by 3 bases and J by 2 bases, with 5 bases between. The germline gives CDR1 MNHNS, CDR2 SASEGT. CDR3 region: CASSEGPYEQYF. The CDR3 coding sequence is TGTGCCAGCAGTGAGGGGCCCTACGAGCAGTACTTC.

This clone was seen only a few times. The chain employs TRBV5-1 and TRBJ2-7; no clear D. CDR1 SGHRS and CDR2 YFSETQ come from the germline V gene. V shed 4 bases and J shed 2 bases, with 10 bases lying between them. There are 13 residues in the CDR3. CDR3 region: CASSADIAYEQYF. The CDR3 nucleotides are TGCGCCAGCAGCGCCGACATTGCCTACGAGCAGTACTTC.

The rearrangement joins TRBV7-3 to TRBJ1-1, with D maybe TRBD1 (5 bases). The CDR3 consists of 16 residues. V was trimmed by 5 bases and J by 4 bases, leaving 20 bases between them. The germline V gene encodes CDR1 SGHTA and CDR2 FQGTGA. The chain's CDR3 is CASSRRRGFGGTEAFF. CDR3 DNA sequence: TGTGCCAGCAGCCGGAGGAGGGGTTTCGGGGGCACTGAAGCTTTCTTT.

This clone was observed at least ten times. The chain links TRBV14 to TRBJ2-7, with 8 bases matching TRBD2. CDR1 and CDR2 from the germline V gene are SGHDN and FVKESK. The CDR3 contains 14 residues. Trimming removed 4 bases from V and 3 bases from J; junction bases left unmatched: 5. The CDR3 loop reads CASSRASGRYEQYF. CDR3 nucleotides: TGTGCCAGCAGCCGGGCTAGCGGGCGCTACGAGCAGTACTTC.

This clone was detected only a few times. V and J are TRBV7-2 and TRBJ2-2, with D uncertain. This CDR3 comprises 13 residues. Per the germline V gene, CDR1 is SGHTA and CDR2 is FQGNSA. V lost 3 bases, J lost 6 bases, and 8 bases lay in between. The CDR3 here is CASSFRSAGELFF. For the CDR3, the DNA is TGTGCCAGCAGCTTCCGGTCCGCCGGGGAGCTGTTTTTT.

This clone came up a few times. The chain's CDR3 is CASSPYAVNIQYF. DNA for the CDR3: TGTGCCAGCAGCCCGTATGCAGTAAACATTCAGTACTTC. This chain uses TRBV5-6 with TRBJ2-4; D call uncertain. The V gene's germline CDR1 is SGHDT and CDR2 YYEEEE. CDR3 length equals 13 residues. Trimming left V 4 bases short and J 6 bases short, with 11 bases between.

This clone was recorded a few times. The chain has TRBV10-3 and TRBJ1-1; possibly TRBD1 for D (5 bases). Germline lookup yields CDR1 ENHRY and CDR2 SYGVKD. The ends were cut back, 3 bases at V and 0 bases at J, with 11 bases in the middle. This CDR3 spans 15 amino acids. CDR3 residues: CAISDQTAMNTEAFF. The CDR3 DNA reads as TGTGCCATCAGTGACCAGACAGCGATGAACACTGAAGCTTTCTTT.

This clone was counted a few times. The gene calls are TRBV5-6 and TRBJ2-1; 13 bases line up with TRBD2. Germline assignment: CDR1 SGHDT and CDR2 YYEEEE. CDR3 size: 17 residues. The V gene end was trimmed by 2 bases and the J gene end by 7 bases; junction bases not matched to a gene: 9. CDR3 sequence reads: CASSLLAGGPFLNEQFF. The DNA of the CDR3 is TGTGCCAGCAGCTTACTAGCGGGGGGGCCTTTTTTAAATGAGCAGTTCTTC.

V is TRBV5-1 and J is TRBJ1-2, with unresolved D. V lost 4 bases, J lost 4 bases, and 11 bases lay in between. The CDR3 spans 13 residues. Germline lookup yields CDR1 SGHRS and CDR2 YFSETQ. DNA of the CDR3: TGCGCCAGCAGCCTTACAGCGACCTATGGCTACACCTTC. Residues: CASSLTATYGYTF.

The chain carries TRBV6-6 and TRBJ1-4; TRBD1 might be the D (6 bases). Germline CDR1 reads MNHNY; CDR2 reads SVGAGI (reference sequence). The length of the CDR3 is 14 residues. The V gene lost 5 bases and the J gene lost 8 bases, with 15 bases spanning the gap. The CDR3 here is CASSRDTAVEKLFF. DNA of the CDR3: TGTGCCAGCAGTCGGGACACGGCGGTGGAAAAACTGTTTTTT.

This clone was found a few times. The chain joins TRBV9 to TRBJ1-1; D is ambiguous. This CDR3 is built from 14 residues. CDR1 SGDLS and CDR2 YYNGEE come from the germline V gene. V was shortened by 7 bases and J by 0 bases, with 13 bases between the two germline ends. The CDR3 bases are TGTGCCAGCTCCCGCGACTCGATGAACACTGAAGCTTTCTTT. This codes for CASSRDSMNTEAFF. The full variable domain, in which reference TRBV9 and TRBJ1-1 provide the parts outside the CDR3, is DSGVTQTPKHLITATGQRVTLRCSPRSGDLSVYWYQQSLDQGLQFLIQYYNGEERAKGNILERFSAQQFPDLHSELNLSSLELGDSALYFCASSRDSMNTEAFFGQGTRLTVV.

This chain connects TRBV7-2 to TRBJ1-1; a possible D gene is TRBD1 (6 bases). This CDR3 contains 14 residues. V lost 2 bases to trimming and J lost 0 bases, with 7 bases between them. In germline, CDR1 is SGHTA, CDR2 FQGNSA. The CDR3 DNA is TGTGCCAGCAGCTTAACAGGGCTGAACACTGAAGCTTTCTTT. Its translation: CASSLTGLNTEAFF.

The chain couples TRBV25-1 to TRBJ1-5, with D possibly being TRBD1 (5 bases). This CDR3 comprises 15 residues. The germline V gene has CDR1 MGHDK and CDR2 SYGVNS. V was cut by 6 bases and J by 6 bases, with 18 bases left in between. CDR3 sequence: CASSGGGAKGQPQHF. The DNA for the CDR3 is TGTGCCAGCAGCGGGGGAGGGGCCAAGGGTCAGCCCCAGCATTTT.

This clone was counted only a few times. The CDR3 sequence is CASSLYGGRPGEQYF. The CDR3 DNA reads as TGTGCCAGCAGCTTATACGGCGGGAGGCCGGGGGAGCAGTACTTC. The chain is built from TRBV7-2 and TRBJ2-7; TRBD2 matches at 8 bases. The V gene end was trimmed by 2 bases and the J gene end by 7 bases; junction bases not matched to a gene: 10. The CDR3 runs 15 residues. Germline assignment: CDR1 SGHTA and CDR2 FQGNSA.

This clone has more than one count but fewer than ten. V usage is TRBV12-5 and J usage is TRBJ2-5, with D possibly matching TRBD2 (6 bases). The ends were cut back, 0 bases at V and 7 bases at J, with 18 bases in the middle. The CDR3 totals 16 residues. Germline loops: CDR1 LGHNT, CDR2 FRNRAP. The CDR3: CASGLVLNGGVRTQYF. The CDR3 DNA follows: TGTGCTAGTGGTTTGGTACTGAATGGCGGGGTGAGGACCCAGTACTTC.

CDR3 in amino acids: CASSLGLGGYEQFF. The CDR3 nucleotides are TGTGCCAGCAGCTTAGGGTTAGGGGGTTATGAGCAGTTCTTC. The rearrangement joins TRBV11-2 to TRBJ2-1, with a possible D match to TRBD1 (6 bases). Germline loops: CDR1 SGHAT, CDR2 FQNNGV. CDR3 size: 14 residues. Trimming cost V 1 base and J 8 bases, with 12 bases left between them. The variable domain in full, completed from reference TRBV11-2 and TRBJ2-1, reads EAGVAQSPRYKIIEKRQSVAFWCNPISGHATLYWYQQILGQGPKLLIQFQNNGVVDDSQLPKDRFSAERLKGVDSTLKIQPAKLEDSAVYLCASSLGLGGYEQFFGPGTRLTVL.

The CDR3 reads CASPGTGGIAGANVLTF. DNA of the CDR3: TGTGCCAGCCCGGGGACAGGGGGTATCGCTGGGGCCAACGTCCTGACTTTC. The rearrangement uses TRBV18 and TRBJ2-6; 11 bases agree with TRBD1. Germline V gene lookup returns CDR1 KGHSH and CDR2 LQKENI. J gave up 2 bases and V 8 bases, and 8 bases lay outside the gene matches. This CDR3 contains 17 residues.

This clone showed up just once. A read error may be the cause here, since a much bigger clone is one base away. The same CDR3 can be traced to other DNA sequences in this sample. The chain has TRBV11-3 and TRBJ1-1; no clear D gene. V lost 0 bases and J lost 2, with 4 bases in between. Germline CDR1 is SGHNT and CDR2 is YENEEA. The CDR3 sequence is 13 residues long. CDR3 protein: CASSLEGNTEAFF. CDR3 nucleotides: TGTGCCAGCAGCTTAGAAGGAAACACTGAAGCTTTCTTT.

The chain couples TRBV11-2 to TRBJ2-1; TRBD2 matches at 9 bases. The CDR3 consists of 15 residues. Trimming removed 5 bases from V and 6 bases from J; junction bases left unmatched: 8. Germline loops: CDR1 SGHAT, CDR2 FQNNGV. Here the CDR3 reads CASSPSGTNGNEQFF. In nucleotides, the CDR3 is TGTGCCAGCAGCCCTAGCGGGACTAACGGCAATGAGCAGTTCTTC.